The count of the clone carrying this TCR beta chain is one. The sample belongs to a study of blood T cell repertoires in COVID-19. On the study more broadly: The origin of the acute and convalescent COVID-19 samples was the United States, Italy and Spain. From T cells, B-cell-depleted T cells, or PBMCs came the material, which was cDNA or gDNA.

The CDR3 runs 13 residues. From germline, CDR1 is SGHTA and CDR2 FQGNSA. Losses at the gene ends were 6 bases for V and 1 base for J; bases not matched to a gene: 2. Original methodology: Reference gene primer amplification gave nucleated cell count estimates. Data came from immunoSEQ multiplex PCR; TCRdb stores just in-frame clones and leaves some out. D and trimming were read from the DNA, whereas the V and J calls and clone size are those reported in that table. The table lists approximately 88,000 clones, roughly 84% of them singletons. V and J are TRBV7-2 and TRBJ2-5, with 7 bases lining up with TRBD2. Sequenced sample: peripheral blood. The source is a woman aged 70-85 years with acute or convalescent COVID-19. Here the CDR3 DNA reads TGTGCCAGCAGAACTAGCGCCCAAGAGACCCAGTACTTC. Translated: CASRTSAQETQYF.